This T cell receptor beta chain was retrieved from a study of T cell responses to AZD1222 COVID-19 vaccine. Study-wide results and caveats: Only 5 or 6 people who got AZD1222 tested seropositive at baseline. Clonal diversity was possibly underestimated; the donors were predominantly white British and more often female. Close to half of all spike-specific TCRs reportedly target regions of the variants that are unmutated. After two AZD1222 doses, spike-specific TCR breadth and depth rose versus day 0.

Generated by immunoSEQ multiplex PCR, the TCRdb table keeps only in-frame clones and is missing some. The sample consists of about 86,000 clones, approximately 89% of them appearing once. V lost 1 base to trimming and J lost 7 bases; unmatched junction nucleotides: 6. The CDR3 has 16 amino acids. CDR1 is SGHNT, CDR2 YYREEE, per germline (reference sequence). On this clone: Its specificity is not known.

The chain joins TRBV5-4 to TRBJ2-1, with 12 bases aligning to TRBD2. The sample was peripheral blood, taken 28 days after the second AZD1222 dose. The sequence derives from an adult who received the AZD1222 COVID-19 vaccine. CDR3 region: CASSLPSGGAGNEQFF. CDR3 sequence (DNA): TGTGCCAGCAGCTTGCCTAGCGGGGGGGCGGGTAATGAGCAGTTCTTC.